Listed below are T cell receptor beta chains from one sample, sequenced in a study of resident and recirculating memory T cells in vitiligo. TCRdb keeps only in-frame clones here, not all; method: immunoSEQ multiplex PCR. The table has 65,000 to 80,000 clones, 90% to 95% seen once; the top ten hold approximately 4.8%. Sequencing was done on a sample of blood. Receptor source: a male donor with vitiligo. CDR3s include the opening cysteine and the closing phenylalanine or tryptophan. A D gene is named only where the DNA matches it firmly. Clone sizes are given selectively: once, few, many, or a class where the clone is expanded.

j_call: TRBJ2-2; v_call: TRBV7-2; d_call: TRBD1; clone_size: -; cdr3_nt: TGTGCCAGCAGCTTAGCGGGTCAGGGGGTCACCGGGGAGCTGTTTTTT; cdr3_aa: CASSLAGQGVTGELFF
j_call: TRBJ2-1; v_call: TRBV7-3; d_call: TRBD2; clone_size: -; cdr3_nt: TGTGCCAGCAGCCCGACTAGCGCCTACAATGAGCAGTTCTTC; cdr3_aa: CASSPTSAYNEQFF
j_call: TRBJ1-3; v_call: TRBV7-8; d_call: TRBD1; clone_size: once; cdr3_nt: TGTGCCAGCAGCGCTCACGAGGGACAGGTGGTGAACACCATATATTTT; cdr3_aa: CASSAHEGQVVNTIYF
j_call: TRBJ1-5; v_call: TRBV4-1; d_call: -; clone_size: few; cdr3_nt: TGCGCCAGCAGCCCTTTGTCCACTACCAATCAGCCCCAGCATTTT; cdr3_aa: CASSPLSTTNQPQHF
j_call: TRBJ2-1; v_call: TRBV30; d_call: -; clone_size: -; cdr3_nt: TGTGCCTGGGCCCAGGGTGCCTACAATGAGCAGTTCTTC; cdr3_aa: CAWAQGAYNEQFF
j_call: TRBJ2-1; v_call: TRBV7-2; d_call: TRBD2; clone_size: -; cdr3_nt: TGTGCCAGCAGCTTAGACCGAGCGGGAGGGCAGAAGCAGTTCTTC; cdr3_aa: CASSLDRAGGQKQFF
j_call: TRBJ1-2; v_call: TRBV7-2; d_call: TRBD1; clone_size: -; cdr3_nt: TGTGCCAGCAGCTCGGACAGGGGTTTTGGCTACACCTTC; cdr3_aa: CASSSDRGFGYTF
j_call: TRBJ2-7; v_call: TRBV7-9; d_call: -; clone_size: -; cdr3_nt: TGTGCCAGCAGTCTTGGGGCAACCGACAGAACCTACGAGCAGTACTTC; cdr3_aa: CASSLGATDRTYEQYF
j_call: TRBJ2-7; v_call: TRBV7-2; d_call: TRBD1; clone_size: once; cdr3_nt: TGTGCCAGCAGCCGGACCGGGACAGGTCTCTACGAGCAGTACTTC; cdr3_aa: CASSRTGTGLYEQYF
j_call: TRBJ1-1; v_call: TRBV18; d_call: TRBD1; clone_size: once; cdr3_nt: TGTGCCAGCTCACCTATCTCGACAGGGATAAACACTGAAGCTTTCTTT; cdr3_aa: CASSPISTGINTEAFF
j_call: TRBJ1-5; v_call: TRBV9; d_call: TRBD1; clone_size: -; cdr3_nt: TGTGCCAGCAGCACAGGGACAGCCCCTCAGCCCCAGCATTTT; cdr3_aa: CASSTGTAPQPQHF
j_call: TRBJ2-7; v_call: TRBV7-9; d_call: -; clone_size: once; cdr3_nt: TGTGCCAGCAGCCTACAGGGCTACGAGCAGTACTTC; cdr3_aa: CASSLQGYEQYF
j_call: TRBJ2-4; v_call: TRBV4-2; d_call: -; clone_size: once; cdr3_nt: TGTGCCAGCAGCCAAGAGGGCACCAAAAACATTCAGTACTTC; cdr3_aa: CASSQEGTKNIQYF
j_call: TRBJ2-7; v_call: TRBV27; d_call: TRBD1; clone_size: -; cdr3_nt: TGTGCCAGCGCCTGGACAGGGGGGTTCCACGAGCAGTACTTC; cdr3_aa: CASAWTGGFHEQYF
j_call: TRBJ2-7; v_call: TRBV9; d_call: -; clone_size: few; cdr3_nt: TGTGCCAGCAGCCTAAGGACAGATAGCTACGAGCAGTACTTC; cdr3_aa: CASSLRTDSYEQYF
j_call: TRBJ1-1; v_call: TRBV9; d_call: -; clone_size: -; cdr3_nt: TGTGCCAGCAAGGACAGGAACACTGAAGCTTTCTTT; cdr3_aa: CASKDRNTEAFF
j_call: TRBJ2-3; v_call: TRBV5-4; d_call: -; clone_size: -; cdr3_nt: TGTGCCAGCAGGCAGATGGGGGGGCGACGGGATACGCAGTATTTT; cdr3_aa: CASRQMGGRRDTQYF
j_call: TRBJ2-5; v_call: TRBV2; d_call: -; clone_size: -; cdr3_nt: TGTGCCAGCAGGGGGACTAGGGACAGGGCCCAGTACTTC; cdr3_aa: CASRGTRDRAQYF
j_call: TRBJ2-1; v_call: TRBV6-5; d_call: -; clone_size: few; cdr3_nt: TGTGCCAGCAGGGAGAGCTCCTACAATGAGCAGTTCTTC; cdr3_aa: CASRESSYNEQFF
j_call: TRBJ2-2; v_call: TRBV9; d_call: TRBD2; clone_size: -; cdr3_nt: TGTGCCAGCAGCGTAGGACTAGCGGGAAACACCGGGGAGCTGTTTTTT; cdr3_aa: CASSVGLAGNTGELFF
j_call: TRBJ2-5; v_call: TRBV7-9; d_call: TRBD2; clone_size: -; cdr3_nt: TGTGCCAGCAGCTTCTCTTCGGGGACTAGCGGGAGAGATGTGGAGACCCAGTACTTC; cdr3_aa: CASSFSSGTSGRDVETQYF
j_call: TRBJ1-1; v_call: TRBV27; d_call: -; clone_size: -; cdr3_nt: TGTGCCAGCAGTTCATGGGAGATGAACACTGAAGCTTTCTTT; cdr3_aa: CASSSWEMNTEAFF
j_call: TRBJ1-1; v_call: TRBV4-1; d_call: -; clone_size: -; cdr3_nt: TGCGCCAGCAGCGAAAGGGGTGGGAACACTGAAGCTTTCTTT; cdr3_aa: CASSERGGNTEAFF
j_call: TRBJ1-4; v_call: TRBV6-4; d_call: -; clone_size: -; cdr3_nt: TGTGCCAGCAGTGTCTTCGCACATCTTGCAACTAATGAAAAACTGTTTTTT; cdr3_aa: CASSVFAHLATNEKLFF
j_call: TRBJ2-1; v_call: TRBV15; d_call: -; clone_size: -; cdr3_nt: TGTGCCACCAGCAGCCGAGATTCTTTATCCTACAATGAGCAGTTCTTC; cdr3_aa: CATSSRDSLSYNEQFF
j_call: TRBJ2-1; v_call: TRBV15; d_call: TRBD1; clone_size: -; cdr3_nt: TGTGCCACCAGCAGTGCACGACAGGGCCATGAGCAGTTCTTC; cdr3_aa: CATSSARQGHEQFF
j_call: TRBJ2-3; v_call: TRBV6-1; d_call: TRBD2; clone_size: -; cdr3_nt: TGTGCCGGTCGAGGGGTAGCGGGAGGAGCGGATACGCAGTATTTT; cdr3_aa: CAGRGVAGGADTQYF
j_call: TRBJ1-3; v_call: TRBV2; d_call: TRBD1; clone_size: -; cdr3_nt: TGTGCCAGCAGTGGTAGACAGGGCCCGGGGTTTTTGGAAGGAAACACCATATATTTT; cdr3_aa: CASSGRQGPGFLEGNTIYF
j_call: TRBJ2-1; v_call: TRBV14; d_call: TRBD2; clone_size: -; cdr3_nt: TGTGCCAGCAGTCCGGGACTAGCCCCCAATGAGCAGTTCTTC; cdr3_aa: CASSPGLAPNEQFF
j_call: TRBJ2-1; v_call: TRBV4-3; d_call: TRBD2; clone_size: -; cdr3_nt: TGCGCCAGCAGCCAGTCGGCCGGGGGGTTCTACAATGAGCAGTTCTTC; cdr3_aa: CASSQSAGGFYNEQFF
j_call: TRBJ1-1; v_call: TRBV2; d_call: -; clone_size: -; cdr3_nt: TGTGCCGCCGGAGGGAACACTGAAGCTTTCTTT; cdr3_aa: CAAGGNTEAFF